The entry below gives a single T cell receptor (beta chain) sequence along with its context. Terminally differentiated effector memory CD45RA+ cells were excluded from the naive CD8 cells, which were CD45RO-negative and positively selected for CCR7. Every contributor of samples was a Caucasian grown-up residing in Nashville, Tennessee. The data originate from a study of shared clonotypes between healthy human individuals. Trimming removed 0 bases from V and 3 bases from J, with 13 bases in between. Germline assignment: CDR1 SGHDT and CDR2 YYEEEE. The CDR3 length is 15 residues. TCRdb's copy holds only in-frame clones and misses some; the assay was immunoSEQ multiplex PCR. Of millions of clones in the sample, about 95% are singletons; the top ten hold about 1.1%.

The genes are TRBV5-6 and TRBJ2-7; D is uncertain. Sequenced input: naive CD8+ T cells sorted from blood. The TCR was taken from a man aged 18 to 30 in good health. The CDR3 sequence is CASSLAPAHDYEQYF. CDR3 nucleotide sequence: TGTGCCAGCAGCTTGGCCCCGGCACACGACTACGAGCAGTACTTC.